This T cell receptor (beta chain) was captured by sequencing in a study of shared clonotypes between healthy human individuals. Findings and limits, study-wide: Among four donors, around 5% of naive CD4 clonotypes were found in common.

The protocol was immunoSEQ multiplex PCR, while the TCRdb copy is restricted to in-frame clones and leaves out a portion. Counted here are over a million clones, more than 95% occurring once; the ten biggest clones make up roughly 1.2%. Germline CDR1 is MNHNS and CDR2 is SASEGT. Between the trimmed V and J ends, which lost 8 bases and 4 bases, there was a span of 17 bases. The CDR3 contains 14 residues. About this clone: The antigen is unknown.

Sequenced sample: naive CD4+ T cells sorted from blood. Subset specified: CD45RA+ positively selected. The sequence was obtained from a man aged 25-45 years in good health. The chain carries TRBV6-1 and TRBJ1-2, with D unclear. The CDR3 DNA is TGTGCCAGCGGTTTCGGGTCAGACATCTATGGCTACACCTTC. Translation: CASGFGSDIYGYTF.